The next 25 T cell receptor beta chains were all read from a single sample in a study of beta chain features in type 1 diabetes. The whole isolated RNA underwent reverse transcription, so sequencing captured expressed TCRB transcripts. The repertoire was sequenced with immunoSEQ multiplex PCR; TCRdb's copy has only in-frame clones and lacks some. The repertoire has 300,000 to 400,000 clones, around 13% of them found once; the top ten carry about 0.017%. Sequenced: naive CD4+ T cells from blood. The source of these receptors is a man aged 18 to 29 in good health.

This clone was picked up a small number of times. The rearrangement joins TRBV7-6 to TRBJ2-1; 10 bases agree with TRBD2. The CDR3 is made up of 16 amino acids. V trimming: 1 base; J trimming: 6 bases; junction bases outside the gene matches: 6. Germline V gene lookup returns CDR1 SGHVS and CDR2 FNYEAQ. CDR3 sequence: CASSLEASGSRNEQFF. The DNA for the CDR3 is TGTGCCAGCAGCTTAGAAGCTAGCGGGAGCCGCAATGAGCAGTTCTTC.

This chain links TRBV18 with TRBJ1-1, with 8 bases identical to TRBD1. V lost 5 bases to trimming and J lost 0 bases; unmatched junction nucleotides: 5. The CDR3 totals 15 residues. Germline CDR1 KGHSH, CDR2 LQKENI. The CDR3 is CASSIRQGMNTEAFF. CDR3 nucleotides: TGTGCCAGCTCAATACGACAGGGGATGAACACTGAAGCTTTCTTT.

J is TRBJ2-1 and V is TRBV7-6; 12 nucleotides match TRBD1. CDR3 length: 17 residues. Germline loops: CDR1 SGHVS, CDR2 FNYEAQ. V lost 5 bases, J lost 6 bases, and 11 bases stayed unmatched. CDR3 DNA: TGTGCCAGCAGCCTCACTTGGGACAGGGGGCTACCCAATGAGCAGTTCTTC. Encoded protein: CASSLTWDRGLPNEQFF. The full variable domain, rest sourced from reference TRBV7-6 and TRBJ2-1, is GAGVSQSPRYKVTKRGQDVALRCDPISGHVSLYWYRQALGQGPEFLTYFNYEAQQDKSGLPNDRFSAERPEGSISTLTIQRTEQRDSAMYRCASSLTWDRGLPNEQFFGPGTRLTVL.

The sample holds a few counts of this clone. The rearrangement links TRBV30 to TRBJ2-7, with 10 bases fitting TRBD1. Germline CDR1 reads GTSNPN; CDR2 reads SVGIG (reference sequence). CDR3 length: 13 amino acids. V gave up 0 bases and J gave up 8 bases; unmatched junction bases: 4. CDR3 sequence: CAWSVETGGQQYF. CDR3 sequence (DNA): TGTGCCTGGAGTGTAGAGACAGGGGGCCAGCAGTACTTC.

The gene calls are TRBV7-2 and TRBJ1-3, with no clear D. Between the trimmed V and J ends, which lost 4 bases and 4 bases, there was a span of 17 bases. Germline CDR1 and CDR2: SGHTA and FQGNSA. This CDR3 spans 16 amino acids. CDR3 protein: CASSSSTPGAGNTIYF. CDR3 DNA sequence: TGTGCCAGCAGCTCATCCACGCCAGGTGCCGGAAACACCATATATTTT.

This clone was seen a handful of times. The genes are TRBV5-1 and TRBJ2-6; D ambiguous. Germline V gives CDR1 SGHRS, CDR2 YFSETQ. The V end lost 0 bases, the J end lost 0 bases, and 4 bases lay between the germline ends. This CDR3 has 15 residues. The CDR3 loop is CASSLEHSGANVLTF. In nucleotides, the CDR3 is TGCGCCAGCAGCTTGGAGCACTCTGGGGCCAACGTCCTGACTTTC. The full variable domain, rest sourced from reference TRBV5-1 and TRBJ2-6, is KAGVTQTPRYLIKTRGQQVTLSCSPISGHRSVSWYQQTPGQGLQFLFEYFSETQRNKGNFPGRFSGRQFSNSRSEMNVSTLELGDSALYLCASSLEHSGANVLTFGAGSRLTVL.

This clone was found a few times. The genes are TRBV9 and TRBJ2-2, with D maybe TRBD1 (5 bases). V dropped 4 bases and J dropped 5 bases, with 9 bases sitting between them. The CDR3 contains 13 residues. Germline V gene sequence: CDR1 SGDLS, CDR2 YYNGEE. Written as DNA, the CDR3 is TGTGCCAGCAGCACCCGACAGACCGGGGAGCTGTTTTTT. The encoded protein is CASSTRQTGELFF.

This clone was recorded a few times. The chain's CDR3 is CASSRRSSSYNEQFF. CDR3 DNA sequence: TGTGCCAGCTCTCGGCGGAGCTCGTCCTACAATGAGCAGTTCTTC. The chain is built from TRBV2 and TRBJ2-1; D is unresolved. Trimming took off 8 bases at V and 1 base at J, with 15 bases between the two ends. Per germline, CDR1 SNHLY and CDR2 FYNNEI. The CDR3 contains 15 residues.

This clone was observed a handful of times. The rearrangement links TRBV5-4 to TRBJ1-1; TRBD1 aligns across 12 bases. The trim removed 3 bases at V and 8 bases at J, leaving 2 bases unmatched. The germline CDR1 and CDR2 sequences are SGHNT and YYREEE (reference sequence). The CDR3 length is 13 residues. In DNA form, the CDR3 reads TGTGCCAGCAGCTCCGGGACAGGGGGCGAAGCTTTCTTT. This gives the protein CASSSGTGGEAFF.

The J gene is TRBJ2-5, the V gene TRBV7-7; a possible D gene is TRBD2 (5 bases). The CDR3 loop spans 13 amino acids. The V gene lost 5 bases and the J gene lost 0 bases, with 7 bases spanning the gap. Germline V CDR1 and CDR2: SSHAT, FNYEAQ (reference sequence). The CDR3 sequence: CASSPGYQETQYF. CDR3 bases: TGTGCCAGCAGCCCGGGGTACCAAGAGACCCAGTACTTC.

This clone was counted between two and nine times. The CDR3 DNA reads TGCGCCAGCAGCCCACGGACACGAGCTGGGCAGGGCTACACCTTC. Its translation is CASSPRTRAGQGYTF. The chain couples TRBV5-1 to TRBJ1-2; D might be TRBD1 (5 bases). V was clipped by 4 bases and J by 8 bases, with 21 bases between them. This CDR3 has 15 residues. Germline assignment: CDR1 SGHRS and CDR2 YFSETQ.

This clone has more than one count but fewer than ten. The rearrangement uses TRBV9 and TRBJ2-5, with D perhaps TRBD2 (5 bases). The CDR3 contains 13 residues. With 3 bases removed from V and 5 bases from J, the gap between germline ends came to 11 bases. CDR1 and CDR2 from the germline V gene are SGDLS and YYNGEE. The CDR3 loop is CASSERGMETQYF. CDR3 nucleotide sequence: TGTGCCAGCAGCGAAAGAGGGATGGAGACCCAGTACTTC.

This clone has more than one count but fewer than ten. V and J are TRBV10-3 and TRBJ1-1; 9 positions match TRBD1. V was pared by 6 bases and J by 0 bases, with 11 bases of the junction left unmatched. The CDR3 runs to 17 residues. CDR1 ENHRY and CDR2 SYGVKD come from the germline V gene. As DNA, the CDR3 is TGTGCCATCAGCTACACCGGGACAGGGAACATGAACACTGAAGCTTTCTTT. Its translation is CAISYTGTGNMNTEAFF.

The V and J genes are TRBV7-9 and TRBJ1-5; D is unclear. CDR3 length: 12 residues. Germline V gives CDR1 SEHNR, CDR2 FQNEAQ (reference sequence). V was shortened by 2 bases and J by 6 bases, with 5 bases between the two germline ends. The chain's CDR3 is CASSLSSQPQHF. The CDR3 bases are TGTGCCAGCAGCTTAAGTAGTCAGCCCCAGCATTTT.

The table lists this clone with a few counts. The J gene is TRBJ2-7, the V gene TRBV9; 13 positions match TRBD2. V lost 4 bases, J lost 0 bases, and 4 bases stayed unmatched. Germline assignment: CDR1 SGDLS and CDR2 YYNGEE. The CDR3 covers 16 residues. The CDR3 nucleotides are TGTGCCAGCAGCTCCGGGACTAGCGGGGACTCCTACGAGCAGTACTTC. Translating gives CASSSGTSGDSYEQYF. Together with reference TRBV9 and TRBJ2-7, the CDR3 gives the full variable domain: DSGVTQTPKHLITATGQRVTLRCSPRSGDLSVYWYQQSLDQGLQFLIQYYNGEERAKGNILERFSAQQFPDLHSELNLSSLELGDSALYFCASSSGTSGDSYEQYFGPGTRLTVT.

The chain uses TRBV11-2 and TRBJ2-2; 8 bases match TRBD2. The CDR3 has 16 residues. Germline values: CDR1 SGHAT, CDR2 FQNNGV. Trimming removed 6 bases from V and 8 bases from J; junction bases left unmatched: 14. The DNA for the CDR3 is TGTGCCAGCAGGATTTTATCGGGGGGGGCATCAGGGGAGCTGTTTTTT. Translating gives CASRILSGGASGELFF.

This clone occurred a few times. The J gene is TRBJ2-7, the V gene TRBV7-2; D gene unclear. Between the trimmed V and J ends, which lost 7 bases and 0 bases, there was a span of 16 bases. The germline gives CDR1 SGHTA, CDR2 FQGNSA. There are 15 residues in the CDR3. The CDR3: CASTSTRSTSYEQYF. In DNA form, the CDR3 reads TGTGCCAGCACCTCCACGAGGAGTACCTCCTACGAGCAGTACTTC.

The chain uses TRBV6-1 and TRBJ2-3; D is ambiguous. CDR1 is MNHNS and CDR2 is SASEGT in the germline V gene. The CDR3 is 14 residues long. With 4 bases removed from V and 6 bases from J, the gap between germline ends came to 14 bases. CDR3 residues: CASSGPMSPDTQYF. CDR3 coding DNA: TGTGCCAGCAGTGGCCCTATGAGCCCGGATACGCAGTATTTT.

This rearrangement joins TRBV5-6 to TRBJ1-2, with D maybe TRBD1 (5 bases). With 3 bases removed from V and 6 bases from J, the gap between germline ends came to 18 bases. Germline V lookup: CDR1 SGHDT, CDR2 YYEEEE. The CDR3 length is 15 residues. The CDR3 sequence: CASSSYPGTGDGYTF. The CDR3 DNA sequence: TGTGCCAGCAGCTCATACCCCGGAACAGGTGATGGCTACACCTTC.

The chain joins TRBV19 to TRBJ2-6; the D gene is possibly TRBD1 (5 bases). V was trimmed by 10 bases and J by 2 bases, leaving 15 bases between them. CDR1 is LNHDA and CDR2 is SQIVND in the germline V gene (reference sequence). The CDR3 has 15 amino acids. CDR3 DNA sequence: TGTGCCACCCTTGGGTTAGGGGCTGGGGCCAACGTCCTGACTTTC. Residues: CATLGLGAGANVLTF.

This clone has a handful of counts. The CDR3 DNA reads as TGTGCCAGCAGCGCGAAAGACAGGGGCGCTGGGGCCAACGTCCTGACTTTC. The encoded protein is CASSAKDRGAGANVLTF. The chain links TRBV9 to TRBJ2-6; TRBD1 aligns across 8 bases. The CDR3 is 17 residues long. J gave up 2 bases and V 3 bases, and 7 bases lay outside the gene matches. Germline assignment: CDR1 SGDLS and CDR2 YYNGEE. The whole variable domain, filled in from reference TRBV9 and TRBJ2-6, reads DSGVTQTPKHLITATGQRVTLRCSPRSGDLSVYWYQQSLDQGLQFLIQYYNGEERAKGNILERFSAQQFPDLHSELNLSSLELGDSALYFCASSAKDRGAGANVLTFGAGSRLTVL.

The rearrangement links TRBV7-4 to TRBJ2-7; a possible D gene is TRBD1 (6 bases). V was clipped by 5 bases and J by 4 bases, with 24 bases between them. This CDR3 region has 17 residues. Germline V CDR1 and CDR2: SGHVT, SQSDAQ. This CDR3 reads CASSPVTPGRGRYEQYF. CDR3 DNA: TGTGCCAGCAGCCCCGTCACCCCCGGCAGGGGAAGGTACGAGCAGTACTTC.

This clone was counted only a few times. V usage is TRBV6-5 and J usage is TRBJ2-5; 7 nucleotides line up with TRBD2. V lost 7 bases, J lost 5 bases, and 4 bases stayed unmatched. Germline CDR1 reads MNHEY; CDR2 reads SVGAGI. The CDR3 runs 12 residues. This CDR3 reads CASKQGGETQYF. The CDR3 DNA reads TGTGCCAGCAAGCAGGGAGGGGAGACCCAGTACTTC.

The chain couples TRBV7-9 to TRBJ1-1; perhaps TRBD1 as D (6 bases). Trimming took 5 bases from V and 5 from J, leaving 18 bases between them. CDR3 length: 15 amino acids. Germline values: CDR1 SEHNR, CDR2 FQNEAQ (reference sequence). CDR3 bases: TGTGCCAGCAGCATCCAACTGACAGGAAGGACTGAAGCTTTCTTT. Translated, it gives CASSIQLTGRTEAFF. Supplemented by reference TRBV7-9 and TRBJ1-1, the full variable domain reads DTGVSQNPRHKITKRGQNVTFRCDPISEHNRLYWYRQTLGQGPEFLTYFQNEAQLEKSRLLSDRFSAERPKGSFSTLEIQRTEQGDSAMYLCASSIQLTGRTEAFFGQGTRLTVV.

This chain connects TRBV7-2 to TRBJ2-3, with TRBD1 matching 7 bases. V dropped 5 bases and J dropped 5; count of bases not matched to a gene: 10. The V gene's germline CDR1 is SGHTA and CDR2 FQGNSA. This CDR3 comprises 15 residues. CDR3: CASSTQGLLLDTQYF. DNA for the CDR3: TGTGCCAGCAGCACACAGGGGCTTTTACTAGATACGCAGTATTTT.